Shown below are 25 T cell receptor beta chains from a single sample sequenced in a study of response to subunit inactivated influenza vaccine (dated by TCRdb to the late 2010s). The library came from RT-PCR. Sequenced using an Illumina HiSeq 2500. TCRdb handled the public reads itself, with Q25 trimming in fastp and clone calling in MiXCR, and kept productive beta chains. Merged by CDR3 protein, the rows form single entries marked with the most common genes and DNA. In all, the sample holds some 570,000 distinct CDR3 sequences, and roughly 12% of those were seen once. The ten largest clones take up more than 9.5% of the sample. These same data were also listed under a study on T cells expressing NK-cell markers. Taken from the second paper: The TCR beta cDNA libraries were made using 5'RACE template switching, a step that added both a universal primer site and unique molecular identifiers.

The specimen comprised PBMCs from blood, sampled on the day of vaccination. The source is a man between 50 and 59 years old who received an inactivated influenza vaccine. Donor details come from another sample of the same person, matched by shared clones.

This chain links TRBV6-4 with TRBJ1-4; no definite D call. V shed 4 bases and J shed 10 bases, with 13 bases lying between them. This CDR3 spans 13 amino acids. The germline gives CDR1 MRHNA, CDR2 SNTAGT. In nucleotides, the CDR3 is TGTGCCAGCAGTGCGACCTTGAGCGGAAAACTGTTTTTT. As protein: CASSATLSGKLFF.

This clonotype was counted only a few times. This chain joins TRBV18 and TRBJ1-4; D is possibly TRBD1 (5 bases). The CDR3 consists of 17 residues. CDR1 and CDR2 (germline): KGHSH, LQKENI. Trimming removed 3 bases from V and 0 bases from J, with 14 bases in between. The CDR3 nucleotides are TGTGCCAGCTCACCCGACAGATTTCAGGCAACTAATGAAAAACTGTTTTTT. Protein sequence: CASSPDRFQATNEKLFF.

The chain carries TRBV5-1 and TRBJ2-7; tentatively, D is TRBD2 (6 bases). In germline, CDR1 is SGHRS, CDR2 YFSETQ. The CDR3 contains 15 residues. Trimming cost V 8 bases and J 1 base, with 19 bases left between them. Here the CDR3 DNA reads TGCGCCAGTCGGGCGGGGCTAGCGCCTTCCTACGAGCAGTACTTC. Translated: CASRAGLAPSYEQYF.

V and J are TRBV7-2 and TRBJ2-3, with 8 bases identical to TRBD2. Germline assignment: CDR1 SGHTA and CDR2 FQGNSA. CDR3 length equals 17 residues. J was trimmed by 1 base and V by 1 base; bases with no gene match: 7. CDR3 coding DNA: TGTGCCAGCAGCTTAGTAAAGTTGCGGGAGGGCACAGATACGCAGTATTTT. It specifies CASSLVKLREGTDTQYF.

V and J are TRBV29-1 and TRBJ2-5; tentatively, D is TRBD2 (6 bases). The CDR3 has 11 residues. The germline V gene encodes CDR1 SQVTM and CDR2 ANQGSEA. The V end lost 4 bases, the J end lost 5 bases, and 8 bases lay between the germline ends. As DNA, the CDR3 is TGCAGCGTTGGAGGGAGGGAGACCCAGTACTTC. Residues: CSVGGRETQYF.

Here the CDR3 DNA reads TGTGCCAGCGGACCCTTGAACACCGGGGAGCTGTTTTTT. The encoded protein is CASGPLNTGELFF. V is TRBV12-3 or TRBV12-4 and J is TRBJ2-2; D is unclear. V dropped 8 bases and J dropped 1 base, with 8 bases sitting between them. There are 13 residues in the CDR3.

This clonotype has more than one count but fewer than ten. The genes are TRBV28 and TRBJ1-2; a weak D match, TRBD1 (5 bases). Trimming pared 2 bases from V and 5 bases from J, leaving 12 bases between. The CDR3 totals 14 residues. Germline CDR1 reads MDHEN; CDR2 reads SYDVKM. Written as DNA, the CDR3 is TGTGCCAGCAGTTTAGGGGCAGGCCAATATGGCTACACCTTC. This gives the protein CASSLGAGQYGYTF.

This clonotype has ten or more counts. The rearrangement uses TRBV7-9 and TRBJ1-5; 9 bases fit TRBD1. CDR1 is SEHNR and CDR2 is FQNEAQ in the germline V gene (reference sequence). V gave up 7 bases and J gave up 4 bases; unmatched junction bases: 2. The CDR3 length is 13 residues. The CDR3 sequence: CASIGTGNQPQHF. CDR3 in DNA: TGTGCCAGCATAGGGACAGGGAATCAGCCCCAGCATTTT.

This clonotype has a handful of counts. This chain uses TRBV28 with TRBJ2-7; 7 bases match TRBD1. Germline V gene sequence: CDR1 MDHEN, CDR2 SYDVKM. The junction had 8 bases not matched to a gene; V was cut back by 6 bases and J by 6 bases. The CDR3 totals 13 residues. DNA for the CDR3: TGTGCCAGCAGCCTACCGAACAGGGGCGAGCAGTACTTC. Protein sequence: CASSLPNRGEQYF.

This clonotype was observed a handful of times. The chain uses TRBV12-3 or TRBV12-4 and TRBJ2-1, with 11 nucleotides matching TRBD2. Losses at the gene ends were 0 bases for V and 11 bases for J; bases not matched to a gene: 15. CDR3 size: 18 residues. The CDR3 DNA follows: TGTGCCAGCAGTTTAGCCCTAGGACTAGCGGGTCCCCTCAGGCAGCAGTTCTTC. Its translation: CASSLALGLAGPLRQQFF.

This sequence joins TRBV7-2 and TRBJ1-2, with TRBD1 matching over 8 bases. The CDR3 spans 14 residues. With 5 bases clipped from V and 5 bases from J, the junction kept 7 bases outside the gene matches. Looked up from germline, CDR1 is SGHTA and CDR2 is FQGNSA. The CDR3 loop reads CASSPQGALYGYTF. The DNA of the CDR3 is TGTGCCAGCAGCCCTCAGGGGGCCCTTTATGGCTACACCTTC.

This clonotype showed up just a few times. The rearrangement links TRBV20-1 to TRBJ2-1; a weak D match, TRBD2 (6 bases). V was clipped by 3 bases and J by 6 bases, with 18 bases between them. Germline values: CDR1 DFQATT, CDR2 SNEGSKA (reference sequence). The CDR3 is 15 residues long. The CDR3: CSARLGLTPFNEQFF. Here the CDR3 DNA reads TGCAGTGCTAGGCTGGGACTTACCCCTTTCAATGAGCAGTTCTTC.

There are a few counts of this clonotype. This sequence joins TRBV6-5 and TRBJ1-3; no clear D gene. Trimming removed 0 bases from V and 5 bases from J, with 11 bases in between. The CDR3 sequence is 15 residues long. Germline V gene sequence: CDR1 MNHEY, CDR2 SVGAGI. This CDR3 is CASSYSGQERNTIYF. DNA of the CDR3: TGTGCCAGCAGTTACTCCGGCCAAGAACGAAACACCATATATTTT.

Ten or more counts support this clonotype. The chain couples TRBV12-3 or TRBV12-4 to TRBJ1-1; D ambiguous. V was trimmed by 4 bases and J by 10 bases, leaving 13 bases between them. This CDR3 spans 12 amino acids. CDR3 in amino acids: CASSSTGVAAFF. In nucleotides, the CDR3 is TGTGCCAGCAGTTCGACCGGGGTGGCAGCTTTCTTT.

This clonotype was detected a few times. The rearrangement joins TRBV7-2 to TRBJ2-1; 8 bases fit TRBD2. Germline V lookup: CDR1 SGHTA, CDR2 FQGNSA. This CDR3 is built from 15 residues. J gave up 4 bases and V 6 bases, and 8 bases lay outside the gene matches. CDR3 region: CASSPTSGPYNEQFF. CDR3 nucleotides: TGTGCCAGCAGTCCAACTAGCGGACCTTACAATGAGCAGTTCTTC.

This chain links TRBV11-2 with TRBJ1-5; possibly TRBD1 for D (5 bases). Looked up from germline, CDR1 is SGHAT and CDR2 is FQNNGV. CDR3 length equals 19 residues. V lost 4 bases and J lost 0, with 22 bases in between. CDR3 nucleotides: TGTGCCAGCAGCTCGTCCGGGGCCAAGGGGAGGGATAGCAATCAGCCCCAGCATTTT. It specifies CASSSSGAKGRDSNQPQHF.

The chain couples TRBV3-1 to TRBJ2-1; 8 bases map to TRBD1. The CDR3 runs 16 residues. V was clipped by 4 bases and J by 6 bases; unmatched bases: 11. Germline-derived CDR1 and CDR2 are LGHDT and YNNKEL (reference sequence). The chain's CDR3 is CASSPARGPSLNEQFF. As DNA, the CDR3 is TGTGCCAGCAGCCCAGCCAGGGGGCCATCCCTCAATGAGCAGTTCTTC.

The V and J genes are TRBV5-1 and TRBJ2-1; TRBD2 aligns across 12 bases. Looked up from germline, CDR1 is SGHRS and CDR2 is YFSETQ. Trimming cost V 2 bases and J 2 bases; bases outside gene matches: 8. The CDR3 runs 18 residues. CDR3 sequence reads: CASSFPRTSGTPYNEQFF. For the CDR3, the DNA is TGCGCCAGCAGCTTCCCACGGACTAGCGGGACCCCCTACAATGAGCAGTTCTTC.

This clonotype was recorded a few times. The V and J genes are TRBV7-2 and TRBJ2-1; maybe TRBD1 (6 bases). This CDR3 is 15 amino acids long. The V and J ends lost 6 bases and 0 bases respectively, with 12 bases between them. Germline CDR1 reads SGHTA; CDR2 reads FQGNSA. The CDR3 region has the DNA TGTGCCAGCAGACTAGGGGGTAGCTCCTACAATGAGCAGTTCTTC. Amino acid sequence: CASRLGGSSYNEQFF.

This clonotype turned up a few times. This chain's CDR3 is CASSPWAGGGDNEQFF. In DNA form, the CDR3 reads TGTGCCAGCAGCCCCTGGGCTGGAGGGGGGGACAATGAGCAGTTCTTC. The chain uses TRBV6-2 or TRBV6-3 and TRBJ2-1; D perhaps matches TRBD2 (7 bases). CDR3 length: 16 amino acids. Germline loops: CDR1 MNHEY, CDR2 SVGEGT. V was trimmed by 6 bases and J by 5 bases, leaving 20 bases between them.

The chain joins TRBV5-1 to TRBJ1-1; 7 bases fit TRBD1. Trimming cost V 7 bases and J 1 base; bases outside gene matches: 7. Germline values: CDR1 SGHRS, CDR2 YFSETQ. The CDR3 has 14 amino acids. CDR3: CASGPAGGNTEAFF. CDR3 nucleotides: TGCGCCAGCGGGCCGGCAGGGGGGAACACTGAAGCTTTCTTT.

This clonotype has just a few counts. The chain couples TRBV7-9 to TRBJ2-7; no reliable D call. Germline CDR1 SEHNR, CDR2 FQNEAQ (reference sequence). CDR3 length: 12 residues. Trimming shortened V by 2 bases and J by 2 bases, and 4 bases separated the two germline ends. The CDR3 DNA is TGTGCCAGCAGCTTACTACCCTACGAGCAGTACTTC. Encoded protein: CASSLLPYEQYF.

This clonotype has more than one count but fewer than ten. V is TRBV4-3 and J is TRBJ2-7; D not resolved. The CDR3 consists of 14 residues. CDR1 and CDR2 (germline): LGHNA, YSLEER. The V end was cut by 1 base, the J end by 0 bases, with 7 bases between. CDR3 bases: TGCGCCAGCAGCCAAGGTCCCAGCTCCTACGAGCAGTACTTC. It encodes CASSQGPSSYEQYF.

The CDR3 nucleotides are TGTGCCAGCAGTGCTACTCAGTACTTC. Protein: CASSATQYF. The chain recombines TRBV2 with TRBJ2-5; no clear D gene. The CDR3 extends over 9 amino acids. V shed 4 bases and J shed 11 bases, with 5 bases lying between them. Per germline, CDR1 SNHLY and CDR2 FYNNEI.

This clonotype came up many times. This sequence joins TRBV5-6 and TRBJ2-5; no clear D gene. The CDR3 sequence is 15 residues long. Trimming cost V 2 bases and J 5 bases, with 16 bases left between them. Germline V gene sequence: CDR1 SGHDT, CDR2 YYEEEE. The DNA of the CDR3 is TGTGCCAGCAGCTTCCGTGGCTCAAATTGGGAGACCCAGTACTTC. Translated, it gives CASSFRGSNWETQYF.